This T cell receptor (beta chain) was captured by sequencing in a study of cytomegalovirus exposure and HLA in healthy donors. Across the whole study: Within the Caucasian-associated ancestry cluster were roughly 81% of the approximately 370 genotyped donors.

The CDR3 covers 14 residues. The J segment lost 4 bases and the V segment lost 1 base, leaving 2 bases of the junction unmatched. Germline V gene data show CDR1 as SEHNR and CDR2 as FQNEAQ (reference sequence). Vbeta (60) and Jbeta (13) primers were used in the PCR. Method: immunoSEQ multiplex PCR; TCRdb's copy keeps in-frame clones and lacks some. The table has approximately 100,000 clones, about 59% seen once. Study-wide results and limits: Presence/absence analyses rested on an assumption that sequencing depth was roughly uniform across donors. 150 or so TCR beta chains were listed as cytomegalovirus-associated. More clonal expansion characterized HLA-associated TCR beta chains than equally common others in a later analysis.

A word on this clone: Antigen specificity is unknown.

The sequence derives from a man aged 25 to 45 in good health and CMV-seropositive. The V call is TRBV7-9, the J call TRBJ2-7; 9 positions match TRBD1. The sequenced sample was PBMCs. The CDR3, as DNA: TGTGCCAGCAGCTTAGTCGGACAGGGGTACGAGCAGTACTTC. This encodes CASSLVGQGYEQYF.